Reported below is one T cell receptor (beta chain). Antigen specificity is unknown. MiXCR, run by TCRdb on the 5' RACE reads, gives a single entry per CDR3 protein. The table lists about half a million distinct CDR3 sequences, 15% to 20% of them singletons, with approximately 13% in the top ten. CDR3 length: 15 amino acids. V was shortened by 1 base and J by 5 bases, with 11 bases between the two germline ends. The V gene's germline CDR1 is SEHNR and CDR2 FQNEAQ (reference sequence). The sample originates from a study of T-cell memory formation after mild COVID-19. As for the study in general: TCR clustering was largely donor specific.

Study-level findings and limits: The study found balanced CD4/CD8 in clones contracting day 15 to 85 and a CD4+ lean in later expanders. Still unconfirmed is whether the second-wave clones peaking on day 37 recognized SARS-CoV-2.

The sequence was obtained from an adult woman who had mild COVID-19 (a few samples of this study predate the infection). Cell type and time point are not known. The chain is built from TRBV7-9 and TRBJ1-4; the D is unclear. The sample consisted of PBMCs or a T cell subset sorted from them (not recorded which). CDR3 region: CASSLGELSNEKLFF. CDR3 nucleotides: TGTGCCAGCAGCTTAGGGGAGTTGTCGAATGAAAAACTGTTTTTT.